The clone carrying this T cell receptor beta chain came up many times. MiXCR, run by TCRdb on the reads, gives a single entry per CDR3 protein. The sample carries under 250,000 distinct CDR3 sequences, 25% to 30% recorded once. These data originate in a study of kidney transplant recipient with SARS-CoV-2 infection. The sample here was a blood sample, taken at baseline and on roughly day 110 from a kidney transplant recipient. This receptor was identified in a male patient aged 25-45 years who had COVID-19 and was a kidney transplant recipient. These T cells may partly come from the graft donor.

In DNA form, the CDR3 reads TGTGCCAGCACCTGGGACAGGGACTACAATGAGCAGTTCTTC. Translated: CASTWDRDYNEQFF. The chain is built from TRBV5-6 and TRBJ2-1; 9 bases match TRBD1. The CDR3 runs 14 residues. Per the germline V gene, CDR1 is SGHDT and CDR2 is YYEEEE. J gave up 3 bases and V 6 bases, and 4 bases lay outside the gene matches. The full variable domain, with the rest looked up from reference TRBV5-6 and TRBJ2-1, is DAGVTQSPTHLIKTRGQQVTLRCSPKSGHDTVSWYQQALGQGPQFIFQYYEEEERQRGNFPDRFSGHQFPNYSSELNVNALLLGDSALYLCASTWDRDYNEQFFGPGTRLTVL.